One sample yielded the 21 T cell receptor beta chains listed below, sequenced in a study of post-analysis software for immune sequencing data. Presence of unique molecular identifiers characterized the TCR beta cDNA libraries. From the PCR reads, TCRdb called clonotypes with MiXCR, one entry per CDR3 protein. Counted here are about 540,000 distinct CDR3 sequences, 34% occurring once; the ten biggest clones make up 6%. The study's findings and limits: Compared with controls, patients had more of five TRBV segments, including TRBV5-6, TRBV5-1 and TRBV20-1.

Their target antigens are unknown. The sample comprised blood. The receptor set was obtained from a girl between 2 and 17 years old with multiple sclerosis.

The chain couples TRBV5-4 to TRBJ1-2; D is possibly TRBD1 (6 bases). Germline CDR1 SGHNT, CDR2 YYREEE (reference sequence). This CDR3 spans 15 amino acids. Between the trimmed V and J ends, which lost 3 bases and 0 bases, there was a span of 12 bases. The chain's CDR3 is CASSSRDKPNYGYTF. DNA for the CDR3: TGTGCCAGCAGCTCGCGGGACAAACCTAACTATGGCTACACCTTC.

The rearrangement links TRBV12-3 or TRBV12-4 to TRBJ1-1; 7 nucleotides match TRBD1. Losses at the gene ends were 5 bases for V and 1 base for J; bases not matched to a gene: 7. The CDR3 runs 15 residues. For the CDR3, the DNA is TGTGCCAGCAGTGCCTGGGACAGAGCGAACACTGAAGCTTTCTTT. Its translation: CASSAWDRANTEAFF.

The chain links TRBV6-5 to TRBJ2-3, with D perhaps matching TRBD1 (5 bases). The CDR3 totals 15 residues. Between the trimmed V and J ends, which lost 6 bases and 0 bases, there was a span of 13 bases. Germline CDR1 is MNHEY and CDR2 is SVGAGI. CDR3 region: CASSKNQGSTDTQYF. The CDR3 DNA reads TGTGCCAGCAGCAAAAATCAGGGAAGCACAGATACGCAGTATTTT.

This clonotype showed up just a few times. This chain connects TRBV10-3 to TRBJ2-1, with 10 nucleotides matching TRBD2. The CDR3 has 15 amino acids. V lost 3 bases to trimming and J lost 5 bases; unmatched junction nucleotides: 4. The V gene's germline CDR1 is ENHRY and CDR2 SYGVKD. The CDR3 bases are TGTGCCATCAGTGAACAGCGGGGGGGGGACAATGAGCAGTTCTTC. Translating it yields CAISEQRGGDNEQFF.

This clonotype was seen at least ten times. The CDR3 coding sequence is TGCGCCCGCGAGCGGGGCGGAAAGCAGTTCTTC. This translates into CARERGGKQFF. This chain uses TRBV5-1 with TRBJ2-1; 7 bases fit TRBD2. The J segment lost 11 bases and the V segment lost 10 bases, leaving 9 bases of the junction unmatched. Germline values: CDR1 SGHRS, CDR2 YFSETQ. The CDR3 is 11 amino acids.

The table lists this clonotype with a few counts. This chain uses TRBV7-9 with TRBJ2-3; 7 bases align to TRBD1. Germline V gene sequence: CDR1 SEHNR, CDR2 FQNEAQ (reference sequence). This CDR3 has 14 amino acids. The J segment lost 0 bases and the V segment lost 6 bases, leaving 3 bases of the junction unmatched. The DNA for the CDR3 is TGTGCCAGCAGATGGACAGGAAGCACAGATACGCAGTATTTT. It codes for CASRWTGSTDTQYF.

This chain uses TRBV2 with TRBJ1-2; possibly TRBD1 for D (5 bases). The V and J ends lost 5 bases and 1 base respectively, with 14 bases between them. The germline gives CDR1 SNHLY, CDR2 FYNNEI. The CDR3 is made up of 15 amino acids. The CDR3 loop is CASSSAQGLNYGYTF. The CDR3, as DNA: TGTGCCAGCAGTTCGGCTCAGGGACTTAACTATGGCTACACCTTC.

This rearrangement joins TRBV25-1 to TRBJ1-5, with D possibly being TRBD1 (6 bases). The CDR3 has 14 residues. CDR1 is MGHDK and CDR2 is SYGVNS in the germline V gene. The V end lost 3 bases, the J end lost 7 bases, and 13 bases lay between the germline ends. The chain's CDR3 is CASSDGGAGQPQHF. CDR3 coding DNA: TGTGCCAGCAGTGACGGGGGGGCAGGGCAGCCCCAGCATTTT.

This clonotype was seen a few times. The chain recombines TRBV27 with TRBJ2-7, with D possibly called TRBD1 or TRBD2 (5 bases each). The germline V and J ends were trimmed by 6 bases and 0 bases, with 24 bases remaining between them. Germline lookup yields CDR1 MNHEY and CDR2 SMNVEV (reference sequence). The CDR3 runs to 18 residues. This chain's CDR3 is CASSPLRVWQGNSYEQYF. The CDR3 DNA sequence: TGTGCCAGCAGCCCTTTGAGGGTATGGCAGGGAAACTCCTACGAGCAGTACTTC.

The CDR3: CSASMQGPEKLFF. The CDR3 DNA reads TGCAGTGCTAGTATGCAGGGACCTGAAAAACTGTTTTTT. The chain has TRBV20-1 and TRBJ1-4; the D gene is possibly TRBD1 (5 bases). The V end was cut by 3 bases, the J end by 7 bases, with 12 bases between. This CDR3 has 13 amino acids. The germline gives CDR1 DFQATT, CDR2 SNEGSKA (reference sequence).

This chain joins TRBV20-1 and TRBJ1-1, with D possibly matching TRBD1 (5 bases). The CDR3 length is 14 residues. CDR1 is DFQATT and CDR2 is SNEGSKA in the germline V gene (reference sequence). The V gene lost 6 bases and the J gene lost 1 base, with 15 bases spanning the gap. The CDR3 nucleotides read TGCAGTGCCAGTAGTGGGGCCCAGAACACTGAAGCTTTCTTT. Amino acid sequence: CSASSGAQNTEAFF.

The chain carries TRBV20-1 and TRBJ1-5; possible D gene TRBD1, 6 bases. Germline CDR1 reads DFQATT; CDR2 reads SNEGSKA (reference sequence). The CDR3 covers 14 residues. V lost 6 bases to trimming and J lost 6 bases, with 18 bases between them. In nucleotides, the CDR3 is TGCAGTGCCCACAGGGAATTTCCGGGTCAGCCCCAGCATTTT. Its protein product is CSAHREFPGQPQHF.

The table lists this clonotype with many counts. The genes are TRBV7-2 and TRBJ2-3; no firm D call. V was trimmed by 2 bases and J by 2 bases, leaving 5 bases between them. CDR3 length: 13 amino acids. CDR1 is SGHTA, CDR2 FQGNSA, per germline. For the CDR3, the DNA is TGTGCCAGCAGCTTACAACCCACAGATACGCAGTATTTT. Amino acids: CASSLQPTDTQYF.

The chain joins TRBV5-5 to TRBJ1-1; D is undetermined. This CDR3 contains 15 residues. Germline lookup yields CDR1 SGHKS and CDR2 YYEKEE (reference sequence). V was shortened by 2 bases and J by 3 bases, with 14 bases between the two germline ends. The CDR3 nucleotides are TGTGCCAGCAGCTTATGGACGCCAGTCGACACTGAAGCTTTCTTT. Protein sequence: CASSLWTPVDTEAFF.

The V call is TRBV6-5, the J call TRBJ2-7; D is possibly TRBD2 (5 bases). The CDR3 length is 12 residues. Germline V gene sequence: CDR1 MNHEY, CDR2 SVGAGI. V was shortened by 0 bases and J by 6 bases, with 6 bases between the two germline ends. The CDR3 DNA is TGTGCCAGCAGTTACTCTGGAGGCGAGCAGTACTTC. This codes for CASSYSGGEQYF.

The rearrangement joins TRBV20-1 to TRBJ1-4; 7 bases fit TRBD1. The V and J ends lost 6 bases and 7 bases, in that order; junction bases with no gene match: 8. This CDR3 comprises 13 residues. CDR1 and CDR2 (germline): DFQATT, SNEGSKA (reference sequence). For the CDR3, the DNA is TGCAGTGCCCTCTTTACAGGGGCTGAAAAACTGTTTTTT. Translation gives CSALFTGAEKLFF.

This clonotype has more than one count but fewer than ten. This rearrangement joins TRBV6-5 to TRBJ1-2; D ambiguous. V gave up 10 bases and J gave up 4 bases, with 13 bases separating them. The CDR3 loop spans 12 amino acids. Germline CDR1 MNHEY, CDR2 SVGAGI. CDR3 nucleotides: TGTGCCACATTCCGGGGAGCCTATGGCTACACCTTC. Protein product: CATFRGAYGYTF.

V is TRBV20-1 and J is TRBJ1-5, with D unresolved. The length of the CDR3 is 15 residues. The germline CDR1 and CDR2 sequences are DFQATT and SNEGSKA (reference sequence). V shed 1 base and J shed 7 bases, with 17 bases lying between them. CDR3 residues: CSARVPQALEQPQHF. The CDR3 region has the DNA TGCAGTGCTAGAGTTCCCCAGGCCCTCGAACAGCCCCAGCATTTT.

The V and J genes are TRBV7-9 and TRBJ1-2; the D gene is possibly TRBD1 (6 bases). This CDR3 is 13 amino acids long. V gave up 5 bases and J gave up 8 bases, with 15 bases separating them. CDR1 SEHNR and CDR2 FQNEAQ come from the germline V gene (reference sequence). The CDR3: CASSPKDSSGYTF. Here the CDR3 DNA reads TGTGCCAGCAGCCCCAAGGACAGTTCCGGCTACACCTTC.

In regard to this clonotype: With a much larger clone just one base away, this may be a read error. The rearrangement links TRBV24-1 to TRBJ1-2; TRBD1 matches 8 bases. The CDR3 is 13 amino acids. The ends lost 7 bases at V and 4 bases at J; junction bases unmatched: 4. Germline CDR1 reads KGHDR; CDR2 reads SFDVKD. CDR3 region: CATRDQGAYGYTF. The CDR3 DNA reads as TGTGCCACCAGGGATCAGGGGGCCTATGGCTACACCTTC.

For this clonotype: The junction does not match germline at one end; this may be a read error. The chain has TRBV2 and TRBJ2-5; no clear D. There are 13 residues in the CDR3. Germline V gene sequence: CDR1 SNHLY, CDR2 FYNNEI. CDR3 in amino acids: CASSGSSQETQHF. CDR3 in DNA: TGTGCCAGCAGTGGTTCCTCCCAGGAGACCCAGCACTTC.